This T cell receptor beta chain was identified in a study of CD8 T cells in ankylosing spondylitis. MiXCR was run by TCRdb on the 5' RACE reads, yielding one entry per CDR3 protein. The top ten clones hold 0.61% of a sample with 230,000 or so distinct CDR3 sequences, under 30% of them seen once. Points from the study as a whole: There was reportedly significant enrichment of clones that were disease-linked in matched ankylosing spondylitis synovial fluid. A TCR beta motif made of roughly eight highly homologous variants seemed typical of ankylosing spondylitis blood. Both synovial fluid and blood in reactive arthritis had previously been reported to carry some motif variants.

To note about this clonotype: As yet, its antigen is unknown.

Germline-derived CDR1 and CDR2 are LNHDA and SQIVND (reference sequence). The CDR3 length is 15 residues. The V and J ends lost 8 bases and 0 bases respectively, with 16 bases between them. Sequenced material: blood, either unsorted or a sorted T cell fraction (not recorded which). The TCR was taken from a male donor with ankylosing spondylitis or in good health (not recorded which). The genes are TRBV19 and TRBJ1-1; TRBD1 is a possible D gene (6 bases). The CDR3 sequence is CASQGLLWMNTEAFF. The CDR3 bases are TGTGCCAGTCAGGGGCTCTTGTGGATGAACACTGAAGCTTTCTTT.